Sequencing of this T cell receptor beta chain was carried out in a study of sequential checkpoint blockade in melanoma. This clone was seen more than once but under ten times. Treatment defined: randomized to nivolumab then ipilimumab (arm A) or the reverse (arm B). None of the patients previously received DNA-damaging chemotherapy. The data were produced by immunoSEQ multiplex PCR, yet TCRdb's version contains in-frame clones alone and is incomplete. In the table there are about 27,000 clones, roughly 77% of which are singletons. Sequenced here: CD8+ T cells sorted from blood (inferred from file names), sampled from a patient given nivolumab and ipilimumab in sequence. The source of this sequence is a human donor with melanoma.

DNA for the CDR3: TGTGCCAGTACCGGGACAGGAGGTTTTAACTATGGCTACACCTTC. It yields the protein CASTGTGGFNYGYTF. The chain couples TRBV19 to TRBJ1-2, with 8 bases identical to TRBD1. The CDR3 spans 15 residues. V trimming: 7 bases; J trimming: 1 base; junction bases outside the gene matches: 8. The germline gives CDR1 LNHDA, CDR2 SQIVND (reference sequence).